One sample yielded the 17 T cell receptor beta chains listed below, sequenced in a study of T-cell reconstitution after alpha-beta-depleted transplantation in children. Unique molecular identifiers tagged the TCRbeta library. Via MiXCR, TCRdb re-called the PCR reads, giving one row per CDR3 protein. Among 400,000 to 450,000 distinct CDR3 sequences listed, 43% were seen once. The sample was PBMCs, taken before TCRalphabeta/CD19-depleted stem cell transplant. These receptors came from a girl aged 2 to 9 with aplastic anemia, due to receive a stem cell transplant.

The rearrangement joins TRBV28 to TRBJ2-7, with TRBD1 identical over 8 bases. V trimming: 4 bases; J trimming: 2 bases; junction bases outside the gene matches: 16. This CDR3 is 18 amino acids long. Germline CDR1 is MDHEN and CDR2 is SYDVKM. This CDR3 reads CASSSRLYIGQGTYEQYF. The CDR3 nucleotides read TGTGCCAGCAGTTCGCGTCTCTACATTGGACAGGGAACCTACGAGCAGTACTTC. Full variable domain (missing parts from reference TRBV28 and TRBJ2-7): DVKVTQSSRYLVKRTGEKVFLECVQDMDHENMFWYRQDPGLGLRLIYFSYDVKMKEKGDIPEGYSVSREKKERFSLILESASTNQTSMYLCASSSRLYIGQGTYEQYFGPGTRLTVT.

This clonotype was seen repeatedly, ten times or more. The gene calls are TRBV3-1 and TRBJ2-7; the D is unclear. V was trimmed by 4 bases and J by 1 base, leaving 14 bases between them. Germline CDR1 is LGHDT and CDR2 is YNNKEL (reference sequence). There are 15 residues in the CDR3. The CDR3 bases are TGTGCCAGCAGCCTGTCGACGGACGCGTCCTACGAGCAGTACTTC. Protein product: CASSLSTDASYEQYF.

This chain links TRBV5-1 with TRBJ2-1; TRBD2 is a possible D gene (6 bases). Germline V gene sequence: CDR1 SGHRS, CDR2 YFSETQ. CDR3 length: 15 residues. Trimming removed 7 bases at V and 3 bases at J, with 17 bases between. DNA of the CDR3: TGCGCCAGCTGTGAGGAGCGGGCTTTCTACAATGAGCAGTTCTTC. Protein product: CASCEERAFYNEQFF.

This clonotype was observed at least ten times. The CDR3 DNA is TGCGCCAGCAGCTCGGCGGCAGCGAGCCTTTCTGGGGAGCTGTTTTTT. This encodes CASSSAAASLSGELFF. The V gene is TRBV5-1, the J gene TRBJ2-2; D ambiguous. Between the trimmed V and J ends, which lost 3 bases and 8 bases, there was a span of 20 bases. This CDR3 has 16 residues. Germline V CDR1 and CDR2: SGHRS, YFSETQ.

This clonotype occurred a few times. The chain joins TRBV5-1 to TRBJ2-3, with 9 nucleotides matching TRBD2. CDR3 length: 17 amino acids. Germline trimming cut 0 bases from V and 0 bases from J; bases unmatched to any gene: 5. CDR1 is SGHRS and CDR2 is YFSETQ in the germline V gene. This chain's CDR3 is CASSLGPLAGSTDTQYF. Here the CDR3 DNA reads TGCGCCAGCAGCTTGGGACCACTAGCGGGTAGCACAGATACGCAGTATTTT.

This clonotype was detected only a few times. The chain uses TRBV4-2 and TRBJ2-3, with TRBD2 identical over 10 bases. Germline V lookup: CDR1 LGHNA, CDR2 YNFKEQ. CDR3 length: 16 residues. The junction had 8 bases not matched to a gene; V was cut back by 6 bases and J by 2 bases. The CDR3 protein is CASSPGTSEITDTQYF. The CDR3 DNA reads as TGTGCCAGCAGTCCAGGGACTAGCGAGATCACAGATACGCAGTATTTT.

This chain links TRBV6-1 with TRBJ2-3, with 7 positions matching TRBD1. V was pared by 6 bases and J by 7 bases, with 10 bases of the junction left unmatched. There are 14 residues in the CDR3. Germline V lookup: CDR1 MNHNS, CDR2 SASEGT. CDR3 coding DNA: TGTGCCAGCAGCACCGGGACAGCGCTCAATACGCAGTATTTT. Protein: CASSTGTALNTQYF.

This clonotype was detected ten times or more. The J gene is TRBJ1-4, the V gene TRBV20-1, with D maybe TRBD1 (6 bases). CDR1 DFQATT and CDR2 SNEGSKA come from the germline V gene (reference sequence). The CDR3 runs to 15 residues. Trimming removed 2 bases at V and 6 bases at J, with 16 bases between. The CDR3 here is CSARPTGRWDEKLFF. The CDR3, as DNA: TGCAGTGCTAGACCCACAGGGAGGTGGGATGAAAAACTGTTTTTT.

V is TRBV5-1 and J is TRBJ2-3; D gene ambiguous. The CDR3 loop spans 13 amino acids. V shed 4 bases and J shed 0 bases, with 6 bases lying between them. The germline V gene has CDR1 SGHRS and CDR2 YFSETQ. Here the CDR3 reads CASSVPSTDTQYF. The CDR3 DNA reads as TGCGCCAGCAGCGTACCTAGCACAGATACGCAGTATTTT. Complete variable domain (other parts from reference TRBV5-1 and TRBJ2-3): KAGVTQTPRYLIKTRGQQVTLSCSPISGHRSVSWYQQTPGQGLQFLFEYFSETQRNKGNFPGRFSGRQFSNSRSEMNVSTLELGDSALYLCASSVPSTDTQYFGPGTRLTVL.

This clonotype appeared many times. The chain combines TRBV5-1 with TRBJ2-3, with D hard to call. The V end was cut by 0 bases, the J end by 3 bases, with 8 bases between. Germline V gene sequence: CDR1 SGHRS, CDR2 YFSETQ. The CDR3 has 14 amino acids. CDR3 region: CASSLELRTDTQYF. For the CDR3, the DNA is TGCGCCAGCAGCTTGGAGCTCAGAACAGATACGCAGTATTTT.

This clonotype was counted a single time. The chain has TRBV5-1 and TRBJ2-3, with TRBD1 as a possible D gene (5 bases). The germline gives CDR1 SGHRS, CDR2 YFSETQ. This CDR3 is 15 amino acids long. Trimming pared 0 bases from V and 4 bases from J, leaving 12 bases between. CDR3 sequence reads: CASSLGRGVPDTQYF. The CDR3 DNA follows: TGCGCCAGCAGCTTGGGAAGGGGTGTTCCAGATACGCAGTATTTT.

This clonotype has a handful of counts. V is TRBV2 and J is TRBJ2-5; 11 nucleotides align to TRBD2. J lost 4 bases, V lost 5 bases, and 6 bases had no gene match. Germline CDR1 SNHLY, CDR2 FYNNEI. This CDR3 is built from 15 residues. The CDR3 region has the DNA TGTGCCAGCAGTCTATTTAGCGGGAGGGGAGAGACCCAGTACTTC. It encodes CASSLFSGRGETQYF.

This chain connects TRBV5-1 to TRBJ2-4; maybe TRBD1 (6 bases). Germline lookup yields CDR1 SGHRS and CDR2 YFSETQ. The V gene lost 4 bases and the J gene lost 9 bases, with 23 bases spanning the gap. There are 16 residues in the CDR3. Here the CDR3 DNA reads TGCGCCAGCAGCCCCGATTCTCTGGGGCAAGGGGGCATTCAGTACTTC. Translating gives CASSPDSLGQGGIQYF.

The CDR3 is CSARGASGRENYNEQFF. The CDR3 DNA reads TGCAGTGCTAGGGGGGCTAGCGGGAGGGAAAACTACAATGAGCAGTTCTTC. The chain employs TRBV20-1 and TRBJ2-1; TRBD2 agrees at 12 bases. J was trimmed by 3 bases and V by 3 bases; bases with no gene match: 9. CDR1 is DFQATT, CDR2 SNEGSKA, per germline (reference sequence). The CDR3 length is 17 residues.

In its sample, this clonotype was seen a few times. The V gene is TRBV6-2 or TRBV6-3, the J gene TRBJ2-5; D possibly corresponds to TRBD1 (6 bases). The CDR3 runs to 21 residues. Trimming took 3 bases from V and 2 from J, leaving 31 bases between them. CDR1 and CDR2 from the germline V gene are MNHEY and SVGEGT. CDR3 amino acids: CASSYIRAPPIPGTTQETQYF. Written as DNA, the CDR3 is TGTGCCAGCAGTTATATAAGGGCACCTCCAATTCCTGGGACAACGCAAGAGACCCAGTACTTC.

This clonotype was picked up many times. V and J are TRBV12-3 or TRBV12-4 and TRBJ1-4, with D possibly TRBD1 on 5 matching bases. V lost 1 base to trimming and J lost 8 bases, with 14 bases between them. The CDR3 consists of 15 residues. CDR3 coding DNA: TGTGCCAGCAGTTTAGGGCAGGGAGAAGGAGAAAAACTGTTTTTT. This gives the protein CASSLGQGEGEKLFF.

This clonotype was seen more than once but under ten times. The rearrangement links TRBV7-9 to TRBJ2-1, with D tentatively TRBD1 (5 bases). Germline lookup yields CDR1 SEHNR and CDR2 FQNEAQ (reference sequence). This CDR3 is built from 12 residues. V gave up 4 bases and J gave up 14 bases, with 15 bases separating them. Here the CDR3 reads CASSSNRLDEFF. DNA for the CDR3: TGTGCCAGCAGCTCTAACAGGCTAGATGAGTTCTTC.